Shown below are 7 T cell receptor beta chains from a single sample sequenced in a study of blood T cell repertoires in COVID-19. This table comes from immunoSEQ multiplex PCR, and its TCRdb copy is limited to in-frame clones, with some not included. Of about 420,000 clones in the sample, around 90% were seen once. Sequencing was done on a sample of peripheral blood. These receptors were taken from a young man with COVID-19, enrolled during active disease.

CDR3 sequence (DNA): TGCGCCAGCAGCCAACCGACAGGGTCGAACACTGAAGCTTTCTTT. This gives the protein CASSQPTGSNTEAFF. V usage is TRBV4-1 and J usage is TRBJ1-1; TRBD1 agrees at 7 bases. J lost 1 base, V lost 2 bases, and 4 bases had no gene match. Germline lookup yields CDR1 MGHRA and CDR2 YSYEKL. CDR3 size: 15 residues.

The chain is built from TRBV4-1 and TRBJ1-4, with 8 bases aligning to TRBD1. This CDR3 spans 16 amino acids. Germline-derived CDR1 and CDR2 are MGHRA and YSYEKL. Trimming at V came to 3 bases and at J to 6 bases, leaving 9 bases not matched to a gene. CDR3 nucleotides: TGCGCCAGCAGCCACCCCGGACAGGGTGGATATGAAAAACTGTTTTTT. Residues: CASSHPGQGGYEKLFF.

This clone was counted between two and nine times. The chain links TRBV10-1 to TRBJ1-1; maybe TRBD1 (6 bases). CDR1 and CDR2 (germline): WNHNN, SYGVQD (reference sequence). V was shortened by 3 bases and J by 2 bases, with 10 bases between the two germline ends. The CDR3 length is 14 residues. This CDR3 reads CASSDGQRNTEAFF. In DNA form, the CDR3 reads TGCGCCAGCAGTGACGGACAGAGAAACACTGAAGCTTTCTTT.

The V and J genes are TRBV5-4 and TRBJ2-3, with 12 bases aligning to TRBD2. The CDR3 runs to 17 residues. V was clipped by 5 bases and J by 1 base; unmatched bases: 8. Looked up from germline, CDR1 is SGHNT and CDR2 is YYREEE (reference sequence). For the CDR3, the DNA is TGTGCCAGCAGGCTCAGACTAGCGGGAGTTGGCACAGATACGCAGTATTTT. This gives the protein CASRLRLAGVGTDTQYF.

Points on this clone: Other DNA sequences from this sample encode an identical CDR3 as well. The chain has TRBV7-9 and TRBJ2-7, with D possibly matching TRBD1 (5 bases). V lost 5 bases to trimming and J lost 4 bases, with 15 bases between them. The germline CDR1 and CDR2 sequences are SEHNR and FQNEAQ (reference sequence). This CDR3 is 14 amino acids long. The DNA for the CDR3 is TGTGCCAGCAGCCCCCCCGGACAAAGTTACGAGCAGTACTTC. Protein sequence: CASSPPGQSYEQYF.

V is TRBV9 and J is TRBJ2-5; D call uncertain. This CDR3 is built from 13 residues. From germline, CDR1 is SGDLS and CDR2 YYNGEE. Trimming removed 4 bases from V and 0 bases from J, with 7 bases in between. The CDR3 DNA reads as TGTGCCAGCAGCTCCCCGTACCAAGAGACCCAGTACTTC. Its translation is CASSSPYQETQYF.

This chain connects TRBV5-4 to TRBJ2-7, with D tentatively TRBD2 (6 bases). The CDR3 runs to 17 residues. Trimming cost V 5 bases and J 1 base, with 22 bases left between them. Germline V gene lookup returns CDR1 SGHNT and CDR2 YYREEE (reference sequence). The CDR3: CASRFLQTSFISYEQYF. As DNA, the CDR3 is TGTGCCAGCAGGTTCCTCCAGACTAGTTTCATATCCTACGAGCAGTACTTC.